The next 16 T cell receptor beta chains were all read from a single sample in a study of cytomegalovirus exposure and HLA in healthy donors. Profiling relied on immunoSEQ multiplex PCR, and the TCRdb table lists in-frame clones only, not all of them. This table holds over 60,000 clones, approximately 95% found once. The sequencing sample was made of PBMCs. The receptors come from a man aged 18 to 30 in good health and CMV-seronegative.

CDR3 residues: CASSYLAGDYEQYF. The CDR3 nucleotides are TGTGCCAGCAGTTACTTAGCGGGGGACTACGAGCAGTACTTC. The rearrangement links TRBV6-6 to TRBJ2-7; 9 nucleotides agree with TRBD2. V gave up 1 base and J gave up 3 bases; unmatched junction bases: 1. The CDR3 is made up of 14 amino acids. Germline-derived CDR1 and CDR2 are MNHNY and SVGAGI (reference sequence).

V usage is TRBV6-1 and J usage is TRBJ1-2; D perhaps matches TRBD1 (6 bases). Germline V lookup: CDR1 MNHNS, CDR2 SASEGT. Between the trimmed V and J ends, which lost 5 bases and 7 bases, there was a span of 11 bases. The length of the CDR3 is 12 residues. The CDR3 DNA follows: TGTGCCAGCAGTACAGGGCCGGGTGGCTACACCTTC. Encoded protein: CASSTGPGGYTF.

The chain uses TRBV7-9 and TRBJ2-1, with D possibly being TRBD2 (6 bases). The CDR3 totals 14 residues. The germline V and J ends were trimmed by 5 bases and 5 bases, with 13 bases remaining between them. Per germline, CDR1 SEHNR and CDR2 FQNEAQ (reference sequence). CDR3 protein: CASSLSGLNNEQFF. Here the CDR3 DNA reads TGTGCCAGCAGCCTCTCGGGACTGAACAATGAGCAGTTCTTC.

CDR3 in amino acids: CSASGGQPQHF. The CDR3 DNA reads TGCAGTGCTAGTGGCGGTCAGCCCCAGCATTTT. V gene TRBV20-1 combines with J gene TRBJ1-5; no firm D call. V was pared by 3 bases and J by 6 bases, with 6 bases between. This CDR3 has 11 amino acids. Per germline, CDR1 DFQATT and CDR2 SNEGSKA (reference sequence).

The V call is TRBV28, the J call TRBJ1-2; possible D gene TRBD1, 5 bases. CDR3 length: 13 residues. V shed 5 bases and J shed 2 bases, with 9 bases lying between them. Germline CDR1 and CDR2: MDHEN and SYDVKM. Written as DNA, the CDR3 is TGTGCCAGCAGTAAGACAGCCAACTATGGCTACACCTTC. It specifies CASSKTANYGYTF.

This chain joins TRBV30 and TRBJ1-1, with TRBD1 identical over 8 bases. The CDR3 length is 16 residues. The germline CDR1 and CDR2 sequences are GTSNPN and SVGIG (reference sequence). This CDR3 reads CAYAAGTGITNTEAFF. CDR3 DNA: TGTGCTTACGCCGCCGGGACAGGTATAACGAACACTGAAGCTTTCTTT.

V and J are TRBV4-1 and TRBJ2-3, with D perhaps matching TRBD2 (6 bases). CDR3 length: 17 amino acids. V lost 1 base and J lost 5, with 19 bases in between. Germline assignment: CDR1 MGHRA and CDR2 YSYEKL. The chain's CDR3 is CASSQVRLGGQRDTQYF. CDR3 nucleotides: TGCGCCAGCAGCCAAGTGAGGCTGGGGGGTCAAAGAGATACGCAGTATTTT.

V is TRBV9 and J is TRBJ2-2; 13 nucleotides line up with TRBD2. The CDR3 is 19 amino acids. The germline V gene encodes CDR1 SGDLS and CDR2 YYNGEE. The V gene end was trimmed by 0 bases and the J gene end by 7 bases; junction bases not matched to a gene: 12. The CDR3 reads CASSVAPLLAGGRGGELFF. In nucleotides, the CDR3 is TGTGCCAGCAGCGTAGCCCCCCTACTAGCGGGGGGGCGCGGCGGGGAGCTGTTTTTT.

The chain couples TRBV5-1 to TRBJ2-7; 9 bases are shared with TRBD1. In germline, CDR1 is SGHRS, CDR2 YFSETQ. V was pared by 3 bases and J by 3 bases, with 4 bases of the junction left unmatched. The CDR3 consists of 14 residues. The DNA of the CDR3 is TGCGCCAGCAGCTCCAAGACAGGGGGCTACGAGCAGTACTTC. It translates to CASSSKTGGYEQYF.

This chain links TRBV27 with TRBJ1-1, with D hard to call. In germline, CDR1 is MNHEY, CDR2 SMNVEV (reference sequence). The CDR3 consists of 16 residues. Trimming cost V 4 bases and J 6 bases, with 21 bases left between them. This CDR3 reads CASSSLPPDEGAEAFF. DNA of the CDR3: TGTGCCAGCAGTTCACTACCTCCGGACGAGGGCGCTGAAGCTTTCTTT.

This clone was recorded once. The chain has TRBV7-9 and TRBJ2-7; perhaps TRBD2 as D (5 bases). The ends were cut back, 1 base at V and 0 bases at J, with 13 bases in the middle. This CDR3 is 16 amino acids long. Germline CDR1 reads SEHNR; CDR2 reads FQNEAQ (reference sequence). CDR3 DNA: TGTGCCAGCAGCTTAGGAGGGCCTTTGAGCTCCTACGAGCAGTACTTC. It translates to CASSLGGPLSSYEQYF.

The J gene is TRBJ2-3, the V gene TRBV7-3; D unclear. Germline V lookup: CDR1 SGHTA, CDR2 FQGTGA. The CDR3 runs 12 residues. V gave up 3 bases and J gave up 3 bases, with 4 bases separating them. CDR3 in amino acids: CASSFSTDTQYF. The CDR3 nucleotides are TGTGCCAGCAGCTTTAGTACAGATACGCAGTATTTT. Drawing the rest from reference TRBV7-3 and TRBJ2-3, the complete variable domain is GAGVSQTPSNKVTEKGKYVELRCDPISGHTALYWYRQSLGQGPEFLIYFQGTGAADDSGLPNDRFFAVRPEGSVSTLKIQRTERGDSAVYLCASSFSTDTQYFGPGTRLTVL.

The chain recombines TRBV5-1 with TRBJ2-7; D is perhaps TRBD2 (5 bases). The length of the CDR3 is 16 residues. From germline, CDR1 is SGHRS and CDR2 YFSETQ. Trimming shortened V by 0 bases and J by 0 bases, and 13 bases separated the two germline ends. The CDR3 DNA reads as TGCGCCAGCAGCTTGGGCGGGTCCTCCCTCTCCTACGAGCAGTACTTC. Translated, it gives CASSLGGSSLSYEQYF.

The V call is TRBV27, the J call TRBJ1-6; 9 bases agree with TRBD1. The CDR3 covers 16 residues. The V gene end was trimmed by 3 bases and the J gene end by 7 bases; junction bases not matched to a gene: 7. Germline V CDR1 and CDR2: MNHEY, SMNVEV (reference sequence). CDR3 in DNA: TGTGCCAGCAGTTTCCGGGACAGGGTAGGGAATTCACCCCTCCACTTT. Its protein is CASSFRDRVGNSPLHF.

J is TRBJ2-3 and V is TRBV28; no clear D gene. The germline gives CDR1 MDHEN, CDR2 SYDVKM. The V gene lost 2 bases and the J gene lost 0 bases, with 6 bases spanning the gap. The length of the CDR3 is 14 residues. CDR3 protein: CASSLVGSTDTQYF. The DNA of the CDR3 is TGTGCCAGCAGTTTAGTCGGTAGCACAGATACGCAGTATTTT.

This chain uses TRBV7-9 with TRBJ1-1; D not certain. The CDR3 loop spans 13 amino acids. The germline V gene encodes CDR1 SEHNR and CDR2 FQNEAQ (reference sequence). V shed 5 bases and J shed 4 bases, with 11 bases lying between them. The DNA for the CDR3 is TGTGCCAGCAGCCCGACTTTAGGCACTGAAGCTTTCTTT. Its protein is CASSPTLGTEAFF.